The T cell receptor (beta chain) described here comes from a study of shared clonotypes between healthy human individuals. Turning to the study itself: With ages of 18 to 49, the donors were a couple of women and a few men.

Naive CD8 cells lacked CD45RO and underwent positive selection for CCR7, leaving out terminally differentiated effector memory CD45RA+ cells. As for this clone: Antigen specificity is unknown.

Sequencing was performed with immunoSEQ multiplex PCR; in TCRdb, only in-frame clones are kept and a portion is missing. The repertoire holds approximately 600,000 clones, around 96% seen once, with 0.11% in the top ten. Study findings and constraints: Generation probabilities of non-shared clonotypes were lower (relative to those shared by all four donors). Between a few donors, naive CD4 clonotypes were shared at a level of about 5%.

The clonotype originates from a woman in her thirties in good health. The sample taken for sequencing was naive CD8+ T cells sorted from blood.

The CDR3 region is CASSQEGSGAYEQYF. CDR3 bases: TGCGCCAGCAGCCAAGAAGGATCAGGGGCCTACGAGCAGTACTTC. The rearrangement links TRBV4-1 to TRBJ2-7; D possibly corresponds to TRBD1 (6 bases). CDR1 is MGHRA, CDR2 YSYEKL, per germline. The CDR3 length is 15 residues. Trimming shortened V by 0 bases and J by 2 bases, and 11 bases separated the two germline ends.